Sequencing of this T cell receptor (beta chain) was carried out in a study of T cell repertoires in ileal Crohn's disease. The table came from immunoSEQ multiplex PCR; TCRdb's copy has only in-frame clones and leaves some out. The sample carries more than 50,000 clones, roughly nine tenths recorded once. Germline lookup yields CDR1 SGHDT and CDR2 YYEEEE. V dropped 1 base and J dropped 10 bases, with 18 bases sitting between them. The CDR3 runs 15 residues. The time point was: neoterminal ileum biopsy at postoperative endoscopy, about 6 months after surgery. The sequencing sample was made of ileal tissue. This sequence joins TRBV5-6 and TRBJ2-1, with D possibly matching TRBD1 (5 bases). This receptor was identified in an adult with Crohn's disease. CDR3: CASSLWVGWGQEQFF. CDR3 nucleotides: TGTGCCAGCAGCTTGTGGGTAGGGTGGGGCCAAGAGCAGTTCTTC.